This record concerns one T cell receptor (beta chain) sequence. Seattle patients were enrolled while actively infected and followed longitudinally. Germline V gene sequence: CDR1 SEHNR, CDR2 FQNEAQ (reference sequence). V was clipped by 5 bases and J by 7 bases, with 17 bases between them. The CDR3 has 14 amino acids. The sample is drawn from a study of blood T cell repertoires in COVID-19. Study in general: Whether acute or convalescent, the COVID-19 samples came from the United States, Italy and Spain. In each case, the material was cDNA or gDNA derived from T cells, B-cell-depleted T cells, or PBMCs.

Original methodology: Amplification from reference gene primers served as the basis for estimated nucleated cell counts. Assay: immunoSEQ multiplex PCR; the TCRdb copy retains only in-frame clones and omits some. From that table come the V and J calls and clone size; the DNA was used to work out D and trimming. Here the sample spans about 80,000 clones, roughly 85% being singletons. The V and J genes are TRBV7-9 and TRBJ1-2; TRBD1 might be the D (6 bases). The sequenced sample was peripheral blood. This TCR derives from a man aged 50 to 60 with COVID-19, enrolled during active disease. The CDR3 nucleotides read TGTGCCAGCAGCCGTGCGGGGGGCGCGGGTGGCTACACCTTC. Residues: CASSRAGGAGGYTF.